This T cell receptor beta chain was observed in a study of a mutant IDH1 vaccine in newly diagnosed glioma. The overall study: The patients received vaccinations eight times, in weeks 1, 3, 5, 7, 11, 15, 19 and 23. With temozolomide cycles, or 4-6 weeks after radiotherapy alone, vaccination was started. Treated individuals were 62.5% male and approximately 40% female, averaging roughly 43 years of age.

V lost 0 bases and J lost 14; bases outside the gene matches: 11. Germline V gives CDR1 LGHNA, CDR2 YSLEER. This CDR3 is 14 amino acids long. The time point: week 5, during vaccination. Doses consisted of 300 ug of mutant IDH1 20-mer peptide each, paired with topical imiquimod. A remark on this clone: Antigen: not known.

Sequencing used immunoSEQ multiplex PCR; TCRdb keeps in-frame clones, though not all of them. This repertoire shows tens of thousands of clones, roughly nine tenths found once; its top ten account for over 2.5%. The material was PBMCs, obtained from a glioma patient whose treatment included an IDH1 peptide vaccine. The chain has TRBV4-3 and TRBJ1-2, with TRBD1 matching over 8 bases. The sequence was collected from a man in his fifties or sixties with glioma. DNA for the CDR3: TGCGCCAGCAGCCAAGACCGGCTCACAGGGGGGGTTACCTTC. Translating gives CASSQDRLTGGVTF.